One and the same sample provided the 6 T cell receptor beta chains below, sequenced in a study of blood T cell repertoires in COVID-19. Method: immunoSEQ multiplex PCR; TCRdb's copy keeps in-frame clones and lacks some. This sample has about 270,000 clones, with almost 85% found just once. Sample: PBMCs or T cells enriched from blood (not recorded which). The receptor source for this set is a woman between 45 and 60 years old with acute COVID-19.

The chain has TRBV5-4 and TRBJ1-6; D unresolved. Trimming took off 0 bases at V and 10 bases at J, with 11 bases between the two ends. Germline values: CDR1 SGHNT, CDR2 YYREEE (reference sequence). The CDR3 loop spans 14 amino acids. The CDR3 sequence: CASSLDTSLSPLHF. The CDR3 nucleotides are TGTGCCAGCAGCTTGGATACTTCTTTATCACCCCTCCACTTT.

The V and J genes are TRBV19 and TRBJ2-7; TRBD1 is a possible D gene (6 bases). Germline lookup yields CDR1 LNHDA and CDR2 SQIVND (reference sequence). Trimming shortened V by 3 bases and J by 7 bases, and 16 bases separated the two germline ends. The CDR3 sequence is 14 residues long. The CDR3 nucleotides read TGTGCCAGTAGTATTGGGGGCGGTCCCAAGGAGCAGTACTTC. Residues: CASSIGGGPKEQYF.

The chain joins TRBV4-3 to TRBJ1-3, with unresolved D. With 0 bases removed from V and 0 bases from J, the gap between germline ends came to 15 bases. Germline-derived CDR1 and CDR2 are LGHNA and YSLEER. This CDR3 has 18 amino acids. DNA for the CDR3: TGCGCCAGCAGCCAAGAACGTTATGGGCTCCACTCTGGAAACACCATATATTTT. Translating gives CASSQERYGLHSGNTIYF.

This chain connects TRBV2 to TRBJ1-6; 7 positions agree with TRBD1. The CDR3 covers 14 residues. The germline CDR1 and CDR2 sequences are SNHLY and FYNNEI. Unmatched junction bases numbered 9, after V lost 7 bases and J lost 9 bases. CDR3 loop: CASNRGGFSSPLHF. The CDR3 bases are TGTGCCAGCAATAGAGGGGGCTTCAGTTCACCCCTCCACTTT.

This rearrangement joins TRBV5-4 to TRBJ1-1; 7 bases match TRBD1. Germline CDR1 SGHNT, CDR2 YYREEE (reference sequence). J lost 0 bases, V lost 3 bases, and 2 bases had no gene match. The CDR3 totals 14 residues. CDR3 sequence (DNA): TGTGCCAGCAGCTACGACAGGGTGAACACTGAAGCTTTCTTT. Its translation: CASSYDRVNTEAFF.

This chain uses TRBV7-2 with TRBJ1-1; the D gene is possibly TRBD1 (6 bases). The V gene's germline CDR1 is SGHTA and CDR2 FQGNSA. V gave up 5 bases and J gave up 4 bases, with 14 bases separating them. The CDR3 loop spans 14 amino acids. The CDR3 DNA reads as TGTGCCAGCAGCCCAGTTCCCAGGGGCACTGAAGCTTTCTTT. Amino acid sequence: CASSPVPRGTEAFF.